A selection of T cell receptor beta chains follows, all from one sample in a study of shared clonotypes between healthy human individuals. Profiling relied on immunoSEQ multiplex PCR, and the TCRdb table lists in-frame clones only, not all of them. The table shows 650,000 to 800,000 clones, with roughly two thirds occurring only once. Sequencing used memory CD4+ T cells sorted from blood. These receptors were obtained from a young woman in good health. Each CDR3 is given with its conserved first and last residue. D genes are given only for firm matches. For some rows the clone size is stated as once, few or many, or as a class when expanded; others skip it.

NA	14	TRBD1	TRBJ1-2	TRBV28	TGTGCCACATACCGGACAGGGGTTTCCTATGGCTACACCTTC	CATYRTGVSYGYTF
NA	12	NA	TRBJ1-2	TRBV30	TGTGCCTGGATTGGGGGGGGTTATGGCTACACCTTC	CAWIGGGYGYTF
NA	15	NA	TRBJ2-6	TRBV6-1	TGTGCCAGCAGTGGAGGCCACTCTGGGGCCAACGTCCTGACTTTC	CASSGGHSGANVLTF
many	17	NA	TRBJ2-7	TRBV5-4	TGTGCCAGCAGCACCCCCGCGGGGGGACAGGGTCCCAACGAGCAGTACTTC	CASSTPAGGQGPNEQYF
NA	12	NA	TRBJ1-4	TRBV30	TGTGCCTGGAGTGTACCAGGGGAAAAACTGTTTTTT	CAWSVPGEKLFF
NA	15	TRBD1	TRBJ2-5	TRBV27	TGTGCCAGCAGTTTTGGGACAGGGGGACAAGAGACCCAGTACTTC	CASSFGTGGQETQYF
NA	14	TRBD2	TRBJ2-2	TRBV28	TGTGCCAGCAAGGGACTAATCCTACCCGGGGAGCTGTTTTTT	CASKGLILPGELFF
NA	15	TRBD1	TRBJ2-3	TRBV7-2	TGTGCCAGCACCGCGAACCCAGGGGGAAGAGATACGCAGTATTTT	CASTANPGGRDTQYF
few	13	NA	TRBJ1-1	TRBV19	TGTGCCAGTAGTATGTGGGTTTCCGGTGAAGCTTTCTTT	CASSMWVSGEAFF
NA	13	TRBD1	TRBJ1-5	TRBV2	TGTGCCAGCAACAGGGGAAACGATCAGCCCCAGCATTTT	CASNRGNDQPQHF
NA	12	NA	TRBJ1-1	TRBV28	TGTGCCAGCAGTGGGGGGTGGATTAGGGCTTTCTTT	CASSGGWIRAFF
NA	13	NA	TRBJ2-1	TRBV11-3	TGTGCCAGCAGCACTACAGGGCGAAATGAGCAGTTCTTC	CASSTTGRNEQFF
NA	13	NA	TRBJ1-2	TRBV11-2	TGTGCCAGCAGCTTAGCGGACCCCTATGGCTACACCTTC	CASSLADPYGYTF
few	16	TRBD2	TRBJ2-7	TRBV6-5	TGTGCCAGCAGTTACGGGGGACTAGCGGACTCCTACGAGCAGTACTTC	CASSYGGLADSYEQYF
NA	16	NA	TRBJ2-1	TRBV5-6	TGTGCCAGCAGCTTGCCAGCCGTCAGCTCCTACAATGAGCAGTTCTTC	CASSLPAVSSYNEQFF
NA	16	TRBD2	TRBJ2-3	TRBV11-2	TGTGCCAGCAGCTTAGAGTCTAGCGGGAGGGCAGATACGCAGTATTTT	CASSLESSGRADTQYF
NA	17	TRBD1	TRBJ1-5	TRBV19	TGTGCCAGTAGTCCCGAAAGGGGGCGGTTGAGCAATCAGCCCCAGCATTTT	CASSPERGRLSNQPQHF
NA	15	NA	TRBJ1-2	TRBV2	TGTGCCAGCAGTCAGGGGAAAGGATCGATCTATGGCTACACCTTC	CASSQGKGSIYGYTF
NA	20	NA	TRBJ1-4	TRBV2	NA	CASSSSPGQGGLTTNEKLFF
NA	15	NA	TRBJ1-5	TRBV19	TGTGCCAGTAGTATTAGCAGACTGGGCAATCAGCCCCAGCATTTT	CASSISRLGNQPQHF
NA	15	TRBD1	TRBJ1-2	TRBV6-5	TGTGCCAGCAGGCCACCGGGACAGGGAGGCTATGGCTACACCTTC	CASRPPGQGGYGYTF
NA	15	NA	TRBJ2-7	TRBV13	TGTGCCAGCAGCCCGAGACTGGATTTAATACACGAGCAGTACTTC	CASSPRLDLIHEQYF
many	13	NA	TRBJ2-7	TRBV21-1	TGTGCCAGCAGCCCAAAGGGCTTCTACGAGCAGTACTTC	CASSPKGFYEQYF